A single sample gave rise to the 30 T cell receptor beta chains below, sequenced in a study of blood T cells in healthy people across ages. Alongside a J-beta primer mix, a sample-barcoded 5' primer served in a second PCR lasting roughly 6 to 11 cycles. A single record per CDR3 protein comes from TCRdb applying MiXCR to the 5' RACE reads. The table shows around 800,000 distinct CDR3 sequences, with about 45% occurring only once. The sequenced sample was blood. The receptors were gathered from a man older than 75 in good health.

The sample holds one count of this clonotype. The chain links TRBV5-4 to TRBJ2-3, with 12 bases lining up with TRBD2. J gave up 1 base and V 4 bases, and 10 bases lay outside the gene matches. Germline V gene data show CDR1 as SGHNT and CDR2 as YYREEE (reference sequence). There are 18 residues in the CDR3. The CDR3: CASSPAFRTSGGTDTQYF. The CDR3 DNA sequence: TGTGCCAGCAGCCCGGCTTTTCGGACTAGCGGGGGCACAGATACGCAGTATTTT.

The CDR3 coding sequence is TGCGCCAGCAGCTTGGATGCGTTAAGGGAGCTGTTTTTT. This codes for CASSLDALRELFF. The V and J genes are TRBV5-1 and TRBJ2-2, with D unresolved. CDR1 SGHRS and CDR2 YFSETQ come from the germline V gene. This CDR3 comprises 13 residues. The germline V and J ends were trimmed by 0 bases and 9 bases, with 9 bases remaining between them.

The rearrangement joins TRBV28 to TRBJ2-5; TRBD2 aligns across 14 bases. The CDR3 length is 16 residues. V shed 7 bases, J shed 2 bases, and the junction held 6 bases outside the gene matches. The germline V gene encodes CDR1 MDHEN and CDR2 SYDVKM. This CDR3 reads CASNKGLAGEQETQYF. The CDR3 DNA follows: TGTGCCAGCAACAAGGGACTAGCGGGAGAACAAGAGACCCAGTACTTC.

This clonotype was seen a few times. The chain recombines TRBV20-1 with TRBJ1-5; maybe TRBD1 (5 bases). The CDR3 is 15 residues long. With 5 bases removed from V and 3 bases from J, the gap between germline ends came to 17 bases. Germline CDR1 reads DFQATT; CDR2 reads SNEGSKA (reference sequence). CDR3 DNA: TGCAGTGCTGAGCGTCCTGGGGCTTCCAATCAGCCCCAGCATTTT. Its protein product is CSAERPGASNQPQHF.

J is TRBJ2-1 and V is TRBV3-1; 11 bases are a match to TRBD1. Germline CDR1 and CDR2: LGHDT and YNNKEL (reference sequence). This CDR3 is built from 17 residues. V was clipped by 2 bases and J by 7 bases; unmatched bases: 10. CDR3 loop: CASSQRSMGTGGNEQFF. CDR3 sequence (DNA): TGTGCCAGCAGCCAACGCTCGATGGGGACAGGGGGAAATGAGCAGTTCTTC.

This clonotype has just a few counts. The rearrangement links TRBV29-1 to TRBJ1-1; D call uncertain. The CDR3 sequence is 10 residues long. Trimming stripped 6 bases from V and 6 bases from J, with 8 bases between. Germline lookup yields CDR1 SQVTM and CDR2 ANQGSEA. CDR3 amino acids: CSVIDPEAFF. CDR3 DNA: TGCAGCGTGATAGACCCTGAAGCTTTCTTT.

This clonotype has only a few counts. The V and J genes are TRBV10-3 and TRBJ2-5, with no clear D. In germline, CDR1 is ENHRY, CDR2 SYGVKD. Trimming pared 2 bases from V and 2 bases from J, leaving 9 bases between. The CDR3 contains 14 residues. The CDR3 region is CAISEGHRQETQYF. As DNA, the CDR3 is TGTGCCATCAGTGAGGGGCATCGACAAGAGACCCAGTACTTC.

Worth noting for this clonotype: A much larger clonotype is one base distant, so this may be a read error. This sequence joins TRBV27 and TRBJ2-7; tentatively, D is TRBD1 (6 bases). The CDR3 has 16 residues. V gave up 8 bases and J gave up 0 bases, with 20 bases separating them. CDR1 and CDR2 (germline): MNHEY, SMNVEV (reference sequence). The DNA of the CDR3 is TGTGCCAGCTCTGAACCTGGGGGCCGAAGCTCCTACGAGCAGTACTTC. It translates to CASSEPGGRSSYEQYF.

The V gene is TRBV30, the J gene TRBJ2-7; D remains ambiguous. The V end was cut by 0 bases, the J end by 9 bases, with 12 bases between. The CDR3 is 12 amino acids. Germline lookup yields CDR1 GTSNPN and CDR2 SVGIG (reference sequence). CDR3 DNA sequence: TGTGCCTGGAGTGTACGCCGACCGAGGCAGTACTTC. This codes for CAWSVRRPRQYF.

This clonotype was counted at least ten times. V usage is TRBV11-3 and J usage is TRBJ2-5, with 8 positions matching TRBD1. V shed 5 bases and J 7 bases; nucleotides not matched to a gene: 9. This CDR3 has 14 amino acids. Germline-derived CDR1 and CDR2 are SGHNT and YENEEA. CDR3 residues: CASSRQGAIWTQYF. The CDR3 DNA is TGTGCCAGCAGCCGCCAGGGGGCGATTTGGACCCAGTACTTC.

This clonotype has at least ten counts. The J gene is TRBJ2-5, the V gene TRBV29-1, with unresolved D. The germline gives CDR1 SQVTM, CDR2 ANQGSEA. Trimming pared 7 bases from V and 2 bases from J, leaving 14 bases between. The CDR3 extends over 13 amino acids. This CDR3 is CSARYKVQETQYF. The CDR3, as DNA: TGCAGCGCCCGGTATAAGGTTCAAGAGACCCAGTACTTC. Variable domain in full (rest from reference TRBV29-1 and TRBJ2-5): SAVISQKPSRDICQRGTSLTIQCQVDSQVTMMFWYRQQPGQSLTLIATANQGSEATYESGFVIDKFPISRPNLTFSTLTVSNMSPEDSSIYLCSARYKVQETQYFGPGTRLLVL.

As regards this clonotype: A much larger clone lies a single base off, so this may be a read error. This rearrangement joins TRBV28 to TRBJ2-1; tentatively, D is TRBD1 or TRBD2 (5 bases each). Trimming removed 5 bases at V and 7 bases at J, with 18 bases between. In germline, CDR1 is MDHEN, CDR2 SYDVKM. CDR3 length: 15 residues. CDR3 coding DNA: TGTGCCAGCAGTATCTCGGGAAGAGGGGCGAATGAGCAGTTCTTC. Amino acid sequence: CASSISGRGANEQFF.

J is TRBJ2-1 and V is TRBV3-1, with no clear D. The CDR3 is 14 amino acids. CDR1 is LGHDT and CDR2 is YNNKEL in the germline V gene (reference sequence). Deletions cut 0 bases from V and 2 bases from J, with 5 bases between. CDR3 DNA sequence: TGTGCCAGCAGCCAAGATAGTGCCTACAATGAGCAGTTCTTC. Translated, it gives CASSQDSAYNEQFF.

The genes are TRBV29-1 and TRBJ2-5; D uncertain. V lost 1 base and J 11 bases, leaving 11 bases between the germline ends. The CDR3 totals 11 residues. Germline CDR1 reads SQVTM; CDR2 reads ANQGSEA. DNA for the CDR3: TGCAGCGTTGAAGTCCGCAATGAGCAGTACTTC. Its protein product is CSVEVRNEQYF. Looking up the rest from reference TRBV29-1 and TRBJ2-5 gives the full variable domain: SAVISQKPSRDICQRGTSLTIQCQVDSQVTMMFWYRQQPGQSLTLIATANQGSEATYESGFVIDKFPISRPNLTFSTLTVSNMSPEDSSIYLCSVEVRNEQYFGPGTRLLVL.

The chain uses TRBV7-2 and TRBJ2-3; 11 bases agree with TRBD1. Per the germline V gene, CDR1 is SGHTA and CDR2 is FQGNSA. CDR3 length: 16 residues. V gave up 1 base and J gave up 5 bases; unmatched junction bases: 5. As DNA, the CDR3 is TGTGCCAGCAGCTTAGGGGACAGGGGGTACGTAGATACGCAGTATTTT. Its translation is CASSLGDRGYVDTQYF.

V gene TRBV20-1 combines with J gene TRBJ2-5; 9 positions agree with TRBD2. The DNA end is more similar to TRBJ2-7, so the J call may be wrong. The CDR3 extends over 14 amino acids. Germline CDR1 is DFQATT and CDR2 is SNEGSKA (reference sequence). CDR3 residues: CSAPGRAGGLEQYF. In DNA form, the CDR3 reads TGCAGTGCTCCTGGACGAGCGGGAGGCCTCGAGCAGTACTTC.

The chain has TRBV12-3 or TRBV12-4 and TRBJ2-4; D call uncertain. The length of the CDR3 is 15 residues. Trimming cost V 2 bases and J 0 bases, with 8 bases left between them. The CDR3 loop is CASSLTNLAKNIQYF. CDR3 nucleotide sequence: TGTGCCAGCAGTTTAACAAATCTAGCCAAAAACATTCAGTACTTC.

About this clonotype itself: A clone one base away is much larger, so this may be a read error. The rearrangement uses TRBV12-3 or TRBV12-4 and TRBJ2-3; a possible D gene is TRBD2 (7 bases). Trimming pared 3 bases from V and 13 bases from J, leaving 20 bases between. This CDR3 has 14 amino acids. CDR3 in DNA: TGTGCCAGCAGTTTGGGGGGGGGCGCAGATATGGAGTATTTT. Amino acids: CASSLGGGADMEYF.

This clonotype has only a few counts. The chain links TRBV2 to TRBJ2-3; 8 bases match TRBD1. With 3 bases clipped from V and 6 bases from J, the junction kept 8 bases outside the gene matches. Looked up from germline, CDR1 is SNHLY and CDR2 is FYNNEI. The CDR3 covers 15 residues. DNA of the CDR3: TGTGCCAGCAGTGACACCACAGGGGGACGCGATACGCAGTATTTT. This codes for CASSDTTGGRDTQYF.

This clonotype was counted between two and nine times. The chain combines TRBV24-1 with TRBJ1-5; 9 bases agree with TRBD1. In germline, CDR1 is KGHDR, CDR2 SFDVKD. The J segment lost 7 bases and the V segment lost 4 bases, leaving 10 bases of the junction unmatched. The CDR3 has 16 residues. CDR3 in amino acids: CATSESDRGDAQPQHF. In DNA form, the CDR3 reads TGTGCCACCAGTGAATCGGACAGGGGTGATGCGCAGCCCCAGCATTTT.

This clonotype was seen only a few times. CDR3 sequence: CSVRTGYEQYF. The CDR3 DNA reads TGCAGCGTCCGTACGGGGTACGAGCAGTACTTC. V usage is TRBV29-1 and J usage is TRBJ2-7; a possible D gene is TRBD2 (5 bases). The germline CDR1 and CDR2 sequences are SQVTM and ANQGSEA. The length of the CDR3 is 11 residues. Trimming removed 6 bases at V and 4 bases at J, with 10 bases between.

The chain employs TRBV20-1 and TRBJ2-4; 7 bases are a match to TRBD1. The J call may be mistaken, given a closer DNA end match to TRBJ2-5. The CDR3 covers 14 residues. CDR1 DFQATT and CDR2 SNEGSKA come from the germline V gene (reference sequence). CDR3 sequence (DNA): TGCAGTGCCCCAGGACAGGCCCAGTTTGAGACCCAGTACTTC. Amino acids: CSAPGQAQFETQYF.

The genes are TRBV6-2 or TRBV6-3 and TRBJ1-5; D might be TRBD1 (5 bases). Trimming took off 2 bases at V and 0 bases at J, with 8 bases between the two ends. This CDR3 is built from 15 residues. CDR1 is MNHEY and CDR2 is SVGEGT in the germline V gene. CDR3 nucleotide sequence: TGTGCCAGCAGTTACCCAGGGCTTAGCAATCAGCCCCAGCATTTT. Amino acids: CASSYPGLSNQPQHF.

This chain links TRBV7-2 with TRBJ2-1; no reliable D call. Germline values: CDR1 SGHTA, CDR2 FQGNSA. V was clipped by 2 bases and J by 6 bases, with 5 bases between them. CDR3 length: 12 amino acids. CDR3 sequence: CASSLNSNEQFF. CDR3 sequence (DNA): TGTGCCAGCAGCTTAAATAGCAATGAGCAGTTCTTC.

This chain uses TRBV20-1 with TRBJ2-4, with 9 bases identical to TRBD2. This CDR3 region has 13 residues. The germline gives CDR1 DFQATT, CDR2 SNEGSKA (reference sequence). V shed 2 bases and J 6 bases; nucleotides not matched to a gene: 2. Here the CDR3 reads CSARLAGLNIQYF. In nucleotides, the CDR3 is TGCAGTGCTAGACTAGCGGGGTTAAACATTCAGTACTTC.

The chain is built from TRBV7-2 and TRBJ1-1; a possible D gene is TRBD1 (5 bases). The V gene's germline CDR1 is SGHTA and CDR2 FQGNSA. The ends were cut back, 5 bases at V and 0 bases at J, with 13 bases in the middle. CDR3 length equals 15 residues. CDR3 in amino acids: CASSPQGLLNTEAFF. CDR3 coding DNA: TGTGCCAGCAGCCCCCAGGGACTCTTGAACACTGAAGCTTTCTTT.

This clonotype was picked up a small number of times. The chain uses TRBV12-3 or TRBV12-4 and TRBJ2-5, with 14 bases aligning to TRBD2. Unmatched junction bases numbered 8, after V lost 4 bases and J lost 4 bases. This CDR3 region has 17 residues. This chain's CDR3 is CASSSGLAGVLGETQYF. CDR3 DNA: TGTGCCAGCAGTTCGGGACTAGCGGGAGTGTTGGGAGAGACCCAGTACTTC.

This clonotype has a single count. The chain recombines TRBV24-1 with TRBJ1-2; TRBD1 aligns across 9 bases. The CDR3 is made up of 14 amino acids. Germline V gives CDR1 KGHDR, CDR2 SFDVKD. V shed 4 bases and J 5 bases; nucleotides not matched to a gene: 4. The CDR3 reads CATSESGTGYGYTF. CDR3 coding DNA: TGTGCCACCAGTGAGTCCGGGACAGGGTATGGCTACACCTTC.

This clonotype appeared many times. The J gene is TRBJ1-2, the V gene TRBV12-3 or TRBV12-4; a possible D gene is TRBD1 (6 bases). Trimming shortened V by 8 bases and J by 2 bases, and 15 bases separated the two germline ends. CDR3 length: 14 amino acids. The DNA for the CDR3 is TGTGCCAGCCGTCCGGTTGGACAGAACTATGGCTACACCTTC. Translation: CASRPVGQNYGYTF.

This rearrangement joins TRBV27 to TRBJ2-7; D not resolved. V was cut by 6 bases and J by 0 bases, with 12 bases left in between. Germline CDR1 reads MNHEY; CDR2 reads SMNVEV (reference sequence). The CDR3 sequence is 14 residues long. CDR3 bases: TGTGCCAGCAGGAGTATAGACTTCTCCTACGAGCAGTACTTC. The encoded protein is CASRSIDFSYEQYF.